This T cell receptor (beta chain) was documented in a study of technical replicates of blood from a handful of donors. Profiled with immunoSEQ multiplex PCR; TCRdb holds only in-frame clones, not every one. Among about 82,000 clones listed, about 90% were seen once. The CDR3 spans 15 residues. Germline trimming cut 5 bases from V and 8 bases from J; bases unmatched to any gene: 9. Germline values: CDR1 SGHAT, CDR2 FQNNGV. This clone has a handful of counts. The receptor's source is a human donor in good health. V gene TRBV11-2 combines with J gene TRBJ2-2; 9 nucleotides agree with TRBD2. Sequenced material: T cells isolated from PBMCs. Here the CDR3 DNA reads TGTGCCAGCAGCCCGGGACTAGCCCGGACAGGGGAGCTGTTTTTT. It translates to CASSPGLARTGELFF.